Given below is one TCR beta chain in context. The data stem from a study of control samples from healthy donors and cancer patients. The germline V gene has CDR1 MNHEY and CDR2 SMNVEV (reference sequence). V dropped 3 bases and J dropped 0 bases, with 6 bases sitting between them. The CDR3 is 15 amino acids. Profiling relied on immunoSEQ multiplex PCR, and the TCRdb table lists in-frame clones only, not all of them. The sample gives about 120,000 clones, 85% to 90% of which show up once; 9% to 14% is in the top ten. Sequencing was carried out using blood. The sequence was obtained from a man under 40 in good health. This chain connects TRBV27 to TRBJ2-6; the D is unclear. The CDR3 bases are TGTGCCAGCAGTTTTTCCTCCTCTGGGGCCAACGTCCTGACTTTC. Translating gives CASSFSSSGANVLTF.